This T cell receptor beta chain was documented in a study of vaccination and CD4 T cells after COVID-19. Study at large: Convalescent persons amounted to six males plus four females, two of whom were Hispanic.

The positive PCR dates, which preceded the US Alpha, Beta and Delta variants, fell between March and December 2020. V lost 1 base, J lost 1 base, and 5 bases lay in between. The CDR3 is made up of 14 amino acids. Germline CDR1 reads LNHNV; CDR2 reads YYDKDF (reference sequence). Study-wide results and limits: 304 of 307 vaccine-specific clones from convalescent patients were spike mono-reactive.

Of note for this clonotype: Its antigen is unknown.

TCRdb ran MiXCR on the PCR reads and lists one entry per CDR3 protein. The sample has some 20,000 distinct CDR3 sequences, about three fifths seen once. This sample comprised CD4+ T cells from blood, obtained before SARS-CoV-2 vaccination. The V and J genes are TRBV15 and TRBJ2-4; D may correspond to TRBD1 or TRBD2 (5 bases each). The receptor comes from a human donor who had recovered from COVID-19. CDR3 residues: CATSRGGAKNIQYF. CDR3 coding DNA: TGTGCCACCAGCAGAGGGGGGGCCAAAAACATTCAGTACTTC.